These 18 T cell receptor beta chains were sequenced from one sample in a study of blood T cell repertoires in COVID-19. Profiled with immunoSEQ multiplex PCR; TCRdb holds only in-frame clones, not every one. Counted here are around 100,000 clones, 65% to 75% occurring once; the ten biggest clones make up about 6%. The sample was peripheral blood. The origin of the receptors is a man aged 80 or over with acute or convalescent COVID-19.

The rearrangement uses TRBV28 and TRBJ1-1, with no clear D. The CDR3 runs to 16 residues. The ends were cut back, 4 bases at V and 0 bases at J, with 15 bases in the middle. Germline assignment: CDR1 MDHEN and CDR2 SYDVKM. The CDR3 loop reads CASSSGRNTVNTEAFF. The DNA of the CDR3 is TGTGCCAGCAGTTCGGGTAGGAATACTGTGAACACTGAAGCTTTCTTT.

This chain uses TRBV7-9 with TRBJ2-1; D unresolved. The CDR3 runs 15 residues. CDR1 SEHNR and CDR2 FQNEAQ come from the germline V gene (reference sequence). Trimming pared 2 bases from V and 5 bases from J, leaving 13 bases between. The CDR3 DNA reads as TGTGCCAGCAGCTTATGGGCTAATCTCGACAATGAGCAGTTCTTC. Encoded protein: CASSLWANLDNEQFF. Full variable domain (remainder filled in from reference TRBV7-9 and TRBJ2-1): DTGVSQNPRHKITKRGQNVTFRCDPISEHNRLYWYRQTLGQGPEFLTYFQNEAQLEKSRLLSDRFSAERPKGSFSTLEIQRTEQGDSAMYLCASSLWANLDNEQFFGPGTRLTVL.

This chain uses TRBV6-6 with TRBJ1-2; D possibly corresponds to TRBD1 (6 bases). Germline V gene sequence: CDR1 MNHNY, CDR2 SVGAGI (reference sequence). The CDR3 has 14 amino acids. Trimming left V 4 bases short and J 2 bases short, with 11 bases between. CDR3 residues: CASSWDIANYGYTF. CDR3 DNA sequence: TGTGCCAGCAGTTGGGACATCGCAAACTATGGCTACACCTTC.

The chain recombines TRBV28 with TRBJ1-2; TRBD1 agrees at 8 bases. Germline loops: CDR1 MDHEN, CDR2 SYDVKM. The CDR3 sequence is 16 residues long. V gave up 1 base and J gave up 5 bases; unmatched junction bases: 9. CDR3 DNA sequence: TGTGCCAGCAGTTTATCCGGTCGACAGGGGAAGTATGGCTACACCTTC. Its translation: CASSLSGRQGKYGYTF.

This clone was seen just once. V usage is TRBV28 and J usage is TRBJ1-1; D unclear. This CDR3 comprises 13 residues. Germline CDR1 and CDR2: MDHEN and SYDVKM. Trimming cost V 10 bases and J 3 bases, with 15 bases left between them. In DNA, the CDR3 is TGTGCCACCCTCCCACCGGGGTACACTGAAGCTTTCTTT. Translating it yields CATLPPGYTEAFF.

The rearrangement uses TRBV6-6 and TRBJ1-5, with TRBD1 matching over 7 bases. Germline-derived CDR1 and CDR2 are MNHNY and SVGAGI (reference sequence). V lost 11 bases, J lost 0 bases, and 10 bases stayed unmatched. The CDR3 length is 15 residues. CDR3 sequence reads: CAGSQTGTSNQPQHF. The CDR3 DNA reads as TGTGCCGGGTCTCAGACAGGGACTAGCAATCAGCCCCAGCATTTT.

The chain combines TRBV12-5 with TRBJ1-3; 12 nucleotides agree with TRBD1. Germline CDR1 and CDR2: LGHNT and FRNRAP. V gave up 5 bases and J gave up 0 bases; unmatched junction bases: 5. CDR3 length equals 17 residues. CDR3 in amino acids: CASGPGQGAYSGNTIYF. CDR3 in DNA: TGTGCTAGTGGTCCGGGACAGGGGGCTTACTCTGGAAACACCATATATTTT.

V is TRBV5-6 and J is TRBJ1-1, with 7 bases identical to TRBD1. Germline assignment: CDR1 SGHDT and CDR2 YYEEEE. V dropped 1 base and J dropped 5; count of bases not matched to a gene: 8. This CDR3 contains 15 residues. The CDR3 bases are TGTGCCAGCAGCTTGTACAGGGGCAGGCAAACTGAAGCTTTCTTT. Translating it yields CASSLYRGRQTEAFF.

This rearrangement joins TRBV19 to TRBJ1-6; D might be TRBD1 (6 bases). V was cut by 6 bases and J by 5 bases, with 14 bases left in between. In germline, CDR1 is LNHDA, CDR2 SQIVND (reference sequence). The CDR3 has 15 amino acids. The CDR3 is CASSRDIRNNSPLHF. DNA of the CDR3: TGTGCCAGTAGCCGGGACATTAGGAATAATTCACCCCTCCACTTT.

This clone is a singleton in its sample. This chain joins TRBV5-6 and TRBJ1-5; weak D call: TRBD1 (6 bases). Germline V gene sequence: CDR1 SGHDT, CDR2 YYEEEE. CDR3 length equals 14 residues. V lost 5 bases and J 3 bases, leaving 12 bases between the germline ends. CDR3 residues: CASSRRTDNQPQHF. CDR3 nucleotide sequence: TGTGCCAGCAGTCGCCGGACAGACAATCAGCCCCAGCATTTT.

This clone was seen just once. V is TRBV5-4 and J is TRBJ2-3; 7 bases match TRBD2. V shed 3 bases, J shed 5 bases, and the junction held 12 bases outside the gene matches. The CDR3 has 16 amino acids. Germline CDR1 reads SGHNT; CDR2 reads YYREEE (reference sequence). The DNA for the CDR3 is TGTGCCAGCAGCTACTCCGGGACTACCTACAGAGATACGCAGTATTTT. Its protein product is CASSYSGTTYRDTQYF.

The chain has TRBV18 and TRBJ2-1; 7 positions agree with TRBD2. Germline CDR1 is KGHSH and CDR2 is LQKENI. J gave up 4 bases and V 4 bases, and 7 bases lay outside the gene matches. This CDR3 contains 15 residues. The CDR3 DNA sequence: TGTGCCAGCTCACTCCTCGCGGGAGCGTACAATGAGCAGTTCTTC. Translated: CASSLLAGAYNEQFF.

This clone was detected a few times. V is TRBV11-3 and J is TRBJ1-1; D is uncertain. The ends were cut back, 2 bases at V and 4 bases at J, with 8 bases in the middle. CDR1 and CDR2 from the germline V gene are SGHNT and YENEEA. This CDR3 comprises 13 residues. The DNA of the CDR3 is TGTGCCAGCAGCTTATTTGTTCGCACTGAAGCTTTCTTT. It codes for CASSLFVRTEAFF.

In its sample, this clone was seen a few times. This chain joins TRBV27 and TRBJ2-3, with 7 positions matching TRBD1. With V trimmed by 9 bases and J by 2 bases, 11 bases remained unmatched. CDR1 and CDR2 (germline): MNHEY, SMNVEV (reference sequence). The CDR3 length is 15 residues. This CDR3 reads CASGSRDRITDTQYF. The CDR3 region has the DNA TGTGCCAGTGGATCAAGGGACAGAATCACAGATACGCAGTATTTT.

J is TRBJ1-2 and V is TRBV28; the match to TRBD1 covers 7 bases. The CDR3 has 16 residues. V was pared by 4 bases and J by 0 bases, with 8 bases of the junction left unmatched. Germline V gene data show CDR1 as MDHEN and CDR2 as SYDVKM. CDR3 nucleotide sequence: TGTGCCAGCAGTTCCCCATCAGGGACAGCTAACTATGGCTACACCTTC. Translated, it gives CASSSPSGTANYGYTF.

The chain is built from TRBV5-4 and TRBJ1-2; unclear D gene. CDR1 and CDR2 from the germline V gene are SGHNT and YYREEE (reference sequence). V was shortened by 4 bases and J by 4 bases, with 14 bases between the two germline ends. CDR3 length equals 14 residues. CDR3 bases: TGTGCCAGCAGCGGGCGAACGATGAGCTATGGCTACACCTTC. Amino acid sequence: CASSGRTMSYGYTF.

This clone was seen a single time. The chain combines TRBV7-6 with TRBJ2-1; 13 nucleotides match TRBD2. The V gene's germline CDR1 is SGHVS and CDR2 FNYEAQ. The CDR3 consists of 17 residues. The V gene end was trimmed by 1 base and the J gene end by 2 bases; junction bases not matched to a gene: 2. In nucleotides, the CDR3 is TGTGCCAGCAGCTTAGACGGACTAGCGGGGGCCTACAATGAGCAGTTCTTC. This codes for CASSLDGLAGAYNEQFF.

The chain combines TRBV7-9 with TRBJ1-1; D might be TRBD1 (6 bases). V was cut by 5 bases and J by 4 bases, with 17 bases left in between. The germline V gene has CDR1 SEHNR and CDR2 FQNEAQ (reference sequence). This CDR3 has 15 amino acids. CDR3 protein: CASSNRGGWGTEAFF. Written as DNA, the CDR3 is TGTGCCAGCAGCAATAGAGGGGGTTGGGGCACTGAAGCTTTCTTT.